This TCR beta chain was sequenced for a study of blood T cell repertoires in COVID-19. This CDR3 has 15 amino acids. In germline, CDR1 is ENHRY, CDR2 SYGVKD. Trimming shortened V by 3 bases and J by 0 bases, and 9 bases separated the two germline ends. TCRdb's table, derived via immunoSEQ multiplex PCR, lists solely in-frame clones and lacks some. The profile shows about 50,000 clones, roughly 89% of them singletons. While infection was still active, Seattle patients were enrolled and then followed longitudinally. This clone came up once. The sequencing input was peripheral blood. The sequence came from a woman between 55 and 75 years old with COVID-19, enrolled during active disease. The gene calls are TRBV10-3 and TRBJ1-5, with D possibly matching TRBD1 (6 bases). CDR3 nucleotides: TGTGCCATCAGTGACGAGGGGGTTAGCAATCAGCCCCAGCATTTT. Its translation is CAISDEGVSNQPQHF.